This TCR beta chain was captured in a study of blood T cell repertoires in COVID-19. The CDR3 spans 10 residues. V was trimmed by 10 bases and J by 3 bases, leaving 6 bases between them. Germline V lookup: CDR1 SGHDN, CDR2 FVKESK. Libraries were prepared by immunoSEQ multiplex PCR; TCRdb keeps only in-frame clonotypes and omits some of them. The repertoire holds 250,000 to 350,000 clones, with more than 70% as singletons. This receptor was identified in a woman in her twenties or thirties who had recovered from COVID-19. The chain links TRBV14 to TRBJ1-1; the D is unclear. The specimen sequenced was peripheral blood. CDR3 amino acids: CATGDTEAFF. The CDR3 coding sequence is TGTGCCACCGGGGACACTGAAGCTTTCTTT.